The present T cell receptor (beta chain) was sequenced within a study of cytomegalovirus exposure and HLA in healthy donors. Study-wide background: Samples from HLA-typed donors yielded about 86 million unique TCRs in an early data release.

Vbeta (60) and Jbeta (13) primers were used in the PCR. Some clones are missing from TCRdb's copy, which holds only in-frame ones; the method was immunoSEQ multiplex PCR. Here the sample spans 85,000 to 95,000 clones, over 55% being singletons. General study points: V- and J-gene trimming of TCR beta was linked (in a later analysis) to a missense DCLRE1C variant.

Comment on this clone: Its antigen remains unidentified.

The source is a woman under 40 in good health and CMV-seronegative. Sequencing was performed on PBMCs.

The CDR3 loop is CASSPRTGDSYNEQFF. The CDR3 bases are TGTGCCAGCTCACCTAGGACAGGGGACTCCTACAATGAGCAGTTCTTC. The chain joins TRBV18 to TRBJ2-1; TRBD1 aligns across 9 bases. The germline V gene encodes CDR1 KGHSH and CDR2 LQKENI. The CDR3 is made up of 16 amino acids. V trimming: 3 bases; J trimming: 0 bases; junction bases outside the gene matches: 3.